This entry describes one T cell receptor beta chain. The clone's antigen remains unknown. No much larger clone is present one base from it, and per-base qualities are unavailable. Whole blood was collected in K2EDTA tubes by collaborating institutions according to the institutions' own protocols. Collaborator samples were shipped for TCRbeta analysis as frozen whole blood, isolated PBMCs, or DNA extracted from either sample type. TCRbeta CDR3 regions were amplified from genomic DNA using the immunoSEQ Assay, a bias-controlled multiplex PCR. On the study's bioinformatics: Within the assay, amplification of reference gene primers was used to estimate how many nucleated cells each sample contained. Sequence reads were collapsed and filtered to measure the absolute abundance of every unique TCRbeta CDR3 rearrangement. For each sample, productive Simpson clonality was calculated by taking the square root of Simpson's diversity index across productive rearrangements. TCRdb holds this immuneACCESS table with in-frame rearrangements only. Some clones are missing; in checked studies, unresolved V genes explain under half, and the rest has no known cause. The DNA gave D and trimming, while V, J and clone size come from that table. Within this sample are some 170,000 clones, with approximately 88% of them counted one time only. The top ten hold more than 7% of the sample.

This specimen comes from a study of blood T cell repertoires in COVID-19 (dated by TCRdb to the early 2020s). Regarding the study in general: Samples from collaborators originated in the United States, Italy and Spain and spanned both the acute and convalescent phases of COVID-19. Subjects who had been exposed to COVID-19, were actively infected with it, or had recovered from it provided the deeply sampled blood TCRbeta repertoires that made up the dataset. The repertoires were released in a freely available public database meant as a resource for research on the immune response to SARS-CoV-2. Samples were obtained from the ongoing ImmuneRACE study (first 160 participants) and from roughly 1,300 subjects provided by 6 global collaborators. Where HLA class I and class II types were available, the types were taken from metadata supplied by the sample provider, not from assay-based typing. Nearly every sample came with metadata listing a de-identified subject ID, COVID-19 status, age in years and sex. The material from the prospective study consisted of cDNA or gDNA derived from T cells, B-cell-depleted T cells, or PBMCs. Points the paper makes about the study in general: How much clinical and demographic metadata was included differed by source and by participant, and the metadata was provided uncurated.

CDR1 is given as MDHEN and CDR2 as SYDVKM, both from the germline V gene. The CDR3 numbers 12 residues from cysteine through phenylalanine. The kept DNA is CDR3 alone, 36 bases in frame from the first base. Trimming takes 2 bases from V and 7 bases from J, and the germline ends sit 6 bases apart. The source material was peripheral blood. This clonotype was obtained from a woman older than 75 with active or convalescent COVID-19. The chain links TRBV28 with TRBJ1-5; the D gene is perhaps TRBD1, from 5 matching bases. This receptor carries the CDR3 CASSLAGQPQHF. The DNA sequence is given as TGTGCCAGCAGTTTAGCAGGGCAGCCCCAGCATTTT.